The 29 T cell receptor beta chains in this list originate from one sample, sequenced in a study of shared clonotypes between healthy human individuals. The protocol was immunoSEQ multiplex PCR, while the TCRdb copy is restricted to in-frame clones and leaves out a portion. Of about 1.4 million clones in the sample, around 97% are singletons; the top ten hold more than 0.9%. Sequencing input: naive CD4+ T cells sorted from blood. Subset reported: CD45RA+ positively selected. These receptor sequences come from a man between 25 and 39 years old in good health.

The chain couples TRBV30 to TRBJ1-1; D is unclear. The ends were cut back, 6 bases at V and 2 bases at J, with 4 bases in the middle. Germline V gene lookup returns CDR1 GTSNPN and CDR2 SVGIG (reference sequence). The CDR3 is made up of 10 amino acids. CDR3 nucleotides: TGTGCCTGCCCCAACACTGAAGCTTTCTTT. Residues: CACPNTEAFF.

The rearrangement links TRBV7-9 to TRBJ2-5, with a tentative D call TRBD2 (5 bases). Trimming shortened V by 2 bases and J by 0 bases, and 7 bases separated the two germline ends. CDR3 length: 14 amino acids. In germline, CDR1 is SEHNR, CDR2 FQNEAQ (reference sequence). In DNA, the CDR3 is TGTGCCAGCAGCTTATCGGGGTACCAAGAGACCCAGTACTTC. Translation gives CASSLSGYQETQYF.

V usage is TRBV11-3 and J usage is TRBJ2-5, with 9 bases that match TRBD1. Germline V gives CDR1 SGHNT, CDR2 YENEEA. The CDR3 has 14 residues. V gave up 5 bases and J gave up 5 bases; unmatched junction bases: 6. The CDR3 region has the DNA TGTGCCAGCAGCCGGACAGGGGTGGGGGAGACCCAGTACTTC. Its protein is CASSRTGVGETQYF.

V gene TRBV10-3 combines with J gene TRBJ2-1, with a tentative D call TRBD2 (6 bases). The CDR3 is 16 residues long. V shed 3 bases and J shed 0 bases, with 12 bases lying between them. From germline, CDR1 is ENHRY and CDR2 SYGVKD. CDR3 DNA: TGTGCCATCAGTGACCCGACTAGTGCCTCCTACAATGAGCAGTTCTTC. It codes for CAISDPTSASYNEQFF.

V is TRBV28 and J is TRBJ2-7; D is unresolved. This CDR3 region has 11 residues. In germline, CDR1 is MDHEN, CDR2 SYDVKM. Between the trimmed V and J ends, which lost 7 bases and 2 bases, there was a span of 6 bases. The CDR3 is CASTSTYEQYF. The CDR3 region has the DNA TGTGCCAGCACCAGTACCTACGAGCAGTACTTC. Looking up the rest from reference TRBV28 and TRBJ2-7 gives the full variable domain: DVKVTQSSRYLVKRTGEKVFLECVQDMDHENMFWYRQDPGLGLRLIYFSYDVKMKEKGDIPEGYSVSREKKERFSLILESASTNQTSMYLCASTSTYEQYFGPGTRLTVT.

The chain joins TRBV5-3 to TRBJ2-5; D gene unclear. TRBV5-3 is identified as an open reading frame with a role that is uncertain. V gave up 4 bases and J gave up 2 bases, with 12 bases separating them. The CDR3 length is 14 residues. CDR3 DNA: TGTGCCAGAAGCCCTCCCTTGAAGCAAGAGACCCAGTACTTC. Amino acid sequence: CARSPPLKQETQYF.

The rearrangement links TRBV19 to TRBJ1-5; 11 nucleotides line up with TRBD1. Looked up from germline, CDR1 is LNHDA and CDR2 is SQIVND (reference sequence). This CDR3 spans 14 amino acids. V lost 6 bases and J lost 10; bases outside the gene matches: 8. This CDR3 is CASRRDRGLGPQHF. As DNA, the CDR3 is TGTGCCAGTAGAAGGGACAGGGGGTTGGGACCCCAGCATTTT.

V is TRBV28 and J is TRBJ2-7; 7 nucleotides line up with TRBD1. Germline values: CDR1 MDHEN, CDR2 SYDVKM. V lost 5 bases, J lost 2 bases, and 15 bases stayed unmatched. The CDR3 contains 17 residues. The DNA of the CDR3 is TGTGCCAGCAGTCCCCAGGAAGGACAGGCCGGACCCTACGAGCAGTACTTC. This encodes CASSPQEGQAGPYEQYF.

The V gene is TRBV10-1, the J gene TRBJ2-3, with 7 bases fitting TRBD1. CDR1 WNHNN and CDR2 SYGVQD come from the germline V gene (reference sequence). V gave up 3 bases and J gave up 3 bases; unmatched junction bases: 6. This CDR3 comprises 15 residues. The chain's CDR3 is CASSDRDSPTDTQYF. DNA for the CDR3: TGCGCCAGCAGTGATCGGGACAGTCCGACAGATACGCAGTATTTT.

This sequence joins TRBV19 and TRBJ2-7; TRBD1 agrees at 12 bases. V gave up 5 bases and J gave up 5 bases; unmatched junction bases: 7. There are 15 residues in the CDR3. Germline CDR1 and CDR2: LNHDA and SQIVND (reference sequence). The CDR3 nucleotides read TGTGCCAGTAGTGCACCGGGACAGGGGGCGAACGAGCAGTACTTC. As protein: CASSAPGQGANEQYF.

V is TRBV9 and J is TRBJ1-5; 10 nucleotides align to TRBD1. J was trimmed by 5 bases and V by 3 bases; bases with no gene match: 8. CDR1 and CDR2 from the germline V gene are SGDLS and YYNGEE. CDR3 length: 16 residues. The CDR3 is CASSAAGTGVDQPQHF. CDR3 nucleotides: TGTGCCAGCAGCGCAGCCGGGACAGGGGTTGATCAGCCCCAGCATTTT.

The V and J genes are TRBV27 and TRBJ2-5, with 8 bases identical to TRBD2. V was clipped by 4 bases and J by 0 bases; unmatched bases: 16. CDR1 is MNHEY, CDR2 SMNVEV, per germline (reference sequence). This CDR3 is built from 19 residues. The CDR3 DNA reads TGTGCCAGCAGTTACCGGCCCGGGGTATTAGCGGGGTACCAAGAGACCCAGTACTTC. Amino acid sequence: CASSYRPGVLAGYQETQYF.

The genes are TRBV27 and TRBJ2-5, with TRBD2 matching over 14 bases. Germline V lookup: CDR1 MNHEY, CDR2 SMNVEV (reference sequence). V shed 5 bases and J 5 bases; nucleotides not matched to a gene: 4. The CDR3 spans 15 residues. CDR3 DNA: TGTGCCAGCAGTCCCCGACTAGCGGGAGGGGAGACCCAGTACTTC. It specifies CASSPRLAGGETQYF.

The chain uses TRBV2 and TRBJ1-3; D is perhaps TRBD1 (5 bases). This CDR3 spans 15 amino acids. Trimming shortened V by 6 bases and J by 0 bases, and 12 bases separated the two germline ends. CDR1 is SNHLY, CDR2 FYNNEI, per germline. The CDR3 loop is CASSPGPSSGNTIYF. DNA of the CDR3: TGTGCCAGCAGCCCGGGACCGAGCTCTGGAAACACCATATATTTT.

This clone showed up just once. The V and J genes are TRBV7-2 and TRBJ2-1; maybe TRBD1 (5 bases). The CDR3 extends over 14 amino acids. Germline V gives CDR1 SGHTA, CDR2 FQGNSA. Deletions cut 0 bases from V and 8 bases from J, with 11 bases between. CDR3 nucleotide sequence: TGTGCCAGCAGCTTAGCGGGGCTTGCCTATGAGCAGTTCTTC. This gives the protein CASSLAGLAYEQFF.

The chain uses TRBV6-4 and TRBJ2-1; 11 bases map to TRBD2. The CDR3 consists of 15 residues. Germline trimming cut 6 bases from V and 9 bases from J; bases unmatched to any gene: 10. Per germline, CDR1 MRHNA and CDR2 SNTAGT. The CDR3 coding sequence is TGTGCCAGCAGCGAACTAGCGGGAGTTAGTGGTGAGCAGTTCTTC. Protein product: CASSELAGVSGEQFF.

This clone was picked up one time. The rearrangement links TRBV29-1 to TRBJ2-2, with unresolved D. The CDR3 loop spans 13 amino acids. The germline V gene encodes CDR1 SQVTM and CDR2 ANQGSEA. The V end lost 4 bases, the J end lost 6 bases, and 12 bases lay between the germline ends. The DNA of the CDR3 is TGCAGCGTTGGTCAGCTGAGTCCCGGGGAGCTGTTTTTT. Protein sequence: CSVGQLSPGELFF.

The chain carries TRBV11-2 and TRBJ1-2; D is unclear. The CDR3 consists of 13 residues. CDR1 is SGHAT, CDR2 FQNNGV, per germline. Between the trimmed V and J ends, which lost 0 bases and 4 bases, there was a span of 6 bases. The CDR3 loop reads CASSLDGPYGYTF. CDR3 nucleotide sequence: TGTGCCAGCAGCTTAGACGGGCCCTATGGCTACACCTTC.

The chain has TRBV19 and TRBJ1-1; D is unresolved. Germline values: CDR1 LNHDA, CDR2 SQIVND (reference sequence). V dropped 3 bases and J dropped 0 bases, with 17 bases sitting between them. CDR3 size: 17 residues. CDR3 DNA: TGTGCCAGTAGTATTAGAGCCTCCACCCCGGTGAACACTGAAGCTTTCTTT. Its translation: CASSIRASTPVNTEAFF.

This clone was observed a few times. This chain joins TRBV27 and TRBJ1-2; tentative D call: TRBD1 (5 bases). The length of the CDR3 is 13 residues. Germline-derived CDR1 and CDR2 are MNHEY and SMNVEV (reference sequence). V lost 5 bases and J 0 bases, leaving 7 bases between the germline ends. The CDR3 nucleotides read TGTGCCAGCAGTGGGGGAGCTAACTATGGCTACACCTTC. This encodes CASSGGANYGYTF.

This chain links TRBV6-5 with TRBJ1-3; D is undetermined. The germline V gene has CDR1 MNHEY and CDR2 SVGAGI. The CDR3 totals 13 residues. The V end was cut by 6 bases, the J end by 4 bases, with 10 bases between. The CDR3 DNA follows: TGTGCCAGCAGAACGGGCCCGGGAAACACCATATATTTT. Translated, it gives CASRTGPGNTIYF.

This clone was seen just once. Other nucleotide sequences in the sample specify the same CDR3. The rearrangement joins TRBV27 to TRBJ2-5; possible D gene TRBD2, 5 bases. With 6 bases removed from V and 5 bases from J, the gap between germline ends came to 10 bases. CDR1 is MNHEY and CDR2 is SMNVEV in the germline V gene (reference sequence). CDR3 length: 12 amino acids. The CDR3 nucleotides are TGTGCCAGCAGCACCCGCGGGGAGACCCAGTACTTC. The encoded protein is CASSTRGETQYF.

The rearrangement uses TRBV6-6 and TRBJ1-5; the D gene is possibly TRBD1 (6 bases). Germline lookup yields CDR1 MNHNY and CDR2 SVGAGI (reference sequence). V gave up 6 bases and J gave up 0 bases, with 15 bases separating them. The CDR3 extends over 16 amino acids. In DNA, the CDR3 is TGTGCCAGCAGCTCAGGGGTGTGGGTTAGCAATCAGCCCCAGCATTTT. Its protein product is CASSSGVWVSNQPQHF.

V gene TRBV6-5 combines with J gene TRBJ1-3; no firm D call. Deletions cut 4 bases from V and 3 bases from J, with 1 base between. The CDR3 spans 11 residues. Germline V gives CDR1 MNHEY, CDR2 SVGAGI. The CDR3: CASSFGNTIYF. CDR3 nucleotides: TGTGCCAGCAGTTTTGGAAACACCATATATTTT.

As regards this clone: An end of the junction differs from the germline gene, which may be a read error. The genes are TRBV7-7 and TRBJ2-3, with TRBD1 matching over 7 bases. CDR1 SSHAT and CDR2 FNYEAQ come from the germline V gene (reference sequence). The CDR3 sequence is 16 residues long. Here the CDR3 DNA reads TGTGCTAGCAGCCCATCAGGGGACAGTCACACAGATACGCAGTATTTT. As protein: CASSPSGDSHTDTQYF.

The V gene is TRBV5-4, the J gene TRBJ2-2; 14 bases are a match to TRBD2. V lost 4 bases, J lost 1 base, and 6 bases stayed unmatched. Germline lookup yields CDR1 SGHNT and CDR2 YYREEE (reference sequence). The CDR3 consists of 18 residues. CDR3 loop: CASSQGLAGGVNTGELFF. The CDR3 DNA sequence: TGTGCCAGCAGCCAAGGACTAGCGGGAGGAGTGAACACCGGGGAGCTGTTTTTT.

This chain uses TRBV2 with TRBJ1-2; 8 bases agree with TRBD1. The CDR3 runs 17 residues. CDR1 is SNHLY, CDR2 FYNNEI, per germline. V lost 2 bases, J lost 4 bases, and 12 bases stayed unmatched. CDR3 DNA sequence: TGTGCCAGCAGTGAAAAAGCCGCCGGGACAGGAGTCTATGGCTACACCTTC. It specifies CASSEKAAGTGVYGYTF.

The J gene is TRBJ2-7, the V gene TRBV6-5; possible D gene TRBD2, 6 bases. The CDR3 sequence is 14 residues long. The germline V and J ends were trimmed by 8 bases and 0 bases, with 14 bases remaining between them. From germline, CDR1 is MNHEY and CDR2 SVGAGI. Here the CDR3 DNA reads TGTGCCAGCGGGGAGGAGGGAGACTCCTACGAGCAGTACTTC. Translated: CASGEEGDSYEQYF.

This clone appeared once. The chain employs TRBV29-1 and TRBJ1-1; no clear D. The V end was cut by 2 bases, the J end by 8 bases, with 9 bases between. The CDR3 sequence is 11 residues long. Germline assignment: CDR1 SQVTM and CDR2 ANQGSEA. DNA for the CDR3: TGCAGCGTTGAATCGTCAGTAGAAGCTTTCTTT. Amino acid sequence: CSVESSVEAFF.